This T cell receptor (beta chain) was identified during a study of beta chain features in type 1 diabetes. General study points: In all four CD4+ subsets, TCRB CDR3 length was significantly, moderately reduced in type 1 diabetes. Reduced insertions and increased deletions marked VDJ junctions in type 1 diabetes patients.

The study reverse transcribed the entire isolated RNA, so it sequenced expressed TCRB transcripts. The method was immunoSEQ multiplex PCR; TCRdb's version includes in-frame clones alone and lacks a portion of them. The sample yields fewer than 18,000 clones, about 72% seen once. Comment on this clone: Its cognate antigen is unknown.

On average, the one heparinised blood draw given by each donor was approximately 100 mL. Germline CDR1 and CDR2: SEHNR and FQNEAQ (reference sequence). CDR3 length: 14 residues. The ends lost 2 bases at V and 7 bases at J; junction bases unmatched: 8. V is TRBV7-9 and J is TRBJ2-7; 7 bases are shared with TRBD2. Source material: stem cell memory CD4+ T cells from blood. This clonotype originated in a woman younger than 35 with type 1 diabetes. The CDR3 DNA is TGTGCCAGCAGCTTATTCGCGACTAGCTGGGAGCAGTACTTC. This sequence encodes CASSLFATSWEQYF. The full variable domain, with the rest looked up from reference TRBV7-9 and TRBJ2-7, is DTGVSQNPRHKITKRGQNVTFRCDPISEHNRLYWYRQTLGQGPEFLTYFQNEAQLEKSRLLSDRFSAERPKGSFSTLEIQRTEQGDSAMYLCASSLFATSWEQYFGPGTRLTVT.